This entry concerns a single T cell receptor beta chain. Authors' methods: Nucleated cell counts were estimated from reference gene primer amplification. Only in-frame clones appear in the TCRdb table, and some are missing; sequencing was by immunoSEQ multiplex PCR. V, J and clone size derive from that table, while D and trimming were established from the DNA sequence. The repertoire holds around 160,000 clones, more than 80% seen once, with 6.5% to 8.5% in the top ten. The CDR3 consists of 11 residues. V lost 3 bases and J lost 6, with 7 bases in between. Germline V gene lookup returns CDR1 DFQATT and CDR2 SNEGSKA (reference sequence). The sample comes from a study of blood T cell repertoires in COVID-19. Study in general: The United States, Italy and Spain supplied acute and convalescent COVID-19 samples. The cDNA or gDNA used as material had been derived from T cells, B-cell-depleted T cells, or PBMCs.

This sequence was found in a human donor with acute or convalescent COVID-19. The donor label of this sample is uncertain. Sample: peripheral blood. The rearrangement links TRBV20-1 to TRBJ2-3; no firm D call. The CDR3 reads CSASLSDTQYF. The CDR3 coding sequence is TGCAGTGCTAGTCTCTCGGATACGCAGTATTTT.